Presented here are 25 T cell receptor beta chains from one specimen sequenced in a study of shared clonotypes between healthy human individuals. Libraries were prepared by immunoSEQ multiplex PCR; TCRdb keeps only in-frame clonotypes and omits some of them. This table has around 1.1 million clones, roughly 80% appearing once. The specimen sequenced was memory CD4+ T cells from PBMCs. The subset was: CD45RA-negative fraction. The source of these receptors is a man younger than 30 in good health. Some clones in this sample may be carry-over from other donors' samples.

The V gene is TRBV28, the J gene TRBJ1-2; TRBD1 is a possible D gene (6 bases). This CDR3 region has 13 residues. Looked up from germline, CDR1 is MDHEN and CDR2 is SYDVKM. Trimming removed 4 bases from V and 5 bases from J, with 11 bases in between. The CDR3 nucleotides are TGTGCCAGCAGTTACTACAGGGAGTATGGCTACACCTTC. It encodes CASSYYREYGYTF.

J is TRBJ2-6 and V is TRBV27; D gene uncertain. Germline CDR1 and CDR2: MNHEY and SMNVEV (reference sequence). Trimming pared 6 bases from V and 0 bases from J, leaving 9 bases between. The CDR3 length is 15 residues. The CDR3 nucleotides are TGTGCCAGCAGGGTTTGGGGCTCTGGGGCCAACGTCCTGACTTTC. This gives the protein CASRVWGSGANVLTF.

The V gene is TRBV5-1, the J gene TRBJ1-2; D is possibly TRBD1 (5 bases). V was shortened by 0 bases and J by 4 bases, with 13 bases between the two germline ends. The CDR3 is 15 amino acids. Germline V gives CDR1 SGHRS, CDR2 YFSETQ. The CDR3 nucleotides read TGCGCCAGCAGCTTGGTGGGCAGGGCCATCTATGGCTACACCTTC. Residues: CASSLVGRAIYGYTF.

The chain employs TRBV7-3 and TRBJ2-3, with no clear D. The CDR3 sequence is 16 residues long. Trimming removed 1 base from V and 0 bases from J, with 11 bases in between. Germline loops: CDR1 SGHTA, CDR2 FQGTGA. The CDR3 bases are TGTGCCAGCAGCTTAAACGCCGGATCTAGCACAGATACGCAGTATTTT. Its translation: CASSLNAGSSTDTQYF.

CDR3 nucleotide sequence: TGCGCCAGCAGCCAAGGTGGACTAGCGGGAGAACAAGAGACCCAGTACTTC. This gives the protein CASSQGGLAGEQETQYF. The chain is built from TRBV4-3 and TRBJ2-5; 13 positions match TRBD2. The germline V gene has CDR1 LGHNA and CDR2 YSLEER. This CDR3 has 17 residues. The V gene end was trimmed by 1 base and the J gene end by 2 bases; junction bases not matched to a gene: 4.

For this clone: A single base is all that separates this from a far larger clone, so a read error is likely. The chain joins TRBV14 to TRBJ1-2; D remains ambiguous. The CDR3 totals 12 residues. Germline values: CDR1 SGHDN, CDR2 FVKESK. Trimming cost V 4 bases and J 3 bases, with 6 bases left between them. The CDR3 loop reads CASSRTDYGYTF. In DNA, the CDR3 is TGTGCCAGCAGCCGGACTGACTATGGCTACACCTTC.

The CDR3 region is CASSWGRLGPQETQYF. As DNA, the CDR3 is TGTGCCAGCAGTTGGGGGAGATTGGGGCCCCAAGAGACCCAGTACTTC. J is TRBJ2-5 and V is TRBV28; either TRBD1 or TRBD2 may fit D (5 bases each). The germline gives CDR1 MDHEN, CDR2 SYDVKM. Between the trimmed V and J ends, which lost 4 bases and 1 base, there was a span of 16 bases. CDR3 length: 16 residues.

Turning to this clone: Different DNA sequences within this sample yield the same CDR3. V usage is TRBV2 and J usage is TRBJ1-1; 8 bases agree with TRBD1. V was pared by 6 bases and J by 1 base, with 1 base of the junction left unmatched. This CDR3 region has 13 residues. Germline CDR1 is SNHLY and CDR2 is FYNNEI. The CDR3 DNA sequence: TGTGCCAGCAGAGACAGGGGGAACACTGAAGCTTTCTTT. Translating it yields CASRDRGNTEAFF.

The chain couples TRBV29-1 to TRBJ2-1, with unresolved D. Trimming took 5 bases from V and 2 from J, leaving 13 bases between them. Germline CDR1 is SQVTM and CDR2 is ANQGSEA. The CDR3 loop spans 14 amino acids. The DNA of the CDR3 is TGCAGCGTTTCCAGTGATCAGCCCTACAATGAGCAGTTCTTC. Its translation is CSVSSDQPYNEQFF.

This clone was recorded once. The CDR3 reads CATSRTGLDQPQHF. CDR3 coding DNA: TGTGCCACCAGCAGGACAGGACTAGATCAGCCCCAGCATTTT. The chain uses TRBV15 and TRBJ1-5; tentative D call: TRBD1 (6 bases). From germline, CDR1 is LNHNV and CDR2 YYDKDF (reference sequence). V was pared by 3 bases and J by 5 bases, with 11 bases between. The length of the CDR3 is 14 residues.

The chain recombines TRBV10-3 with TRBJ2-5, with 7 bases fitting TRBD2. Germline V gene lookup returns CDR1 ENHRY and CDR2 SYGVKD. The CDR3 runs 15 residues. Losses at the gene ends were 8 bases for V and 2 bases for J; bases not matched to a gene: 11. CDR3 nucleotide sequence: TGTGCCATCGGGGGAGGGGAGCGATTTCAAGAGACCCAGTACTTC. It codes for CAIGGGERFQETQYF.

The genes are TRBV7-3 and TRBJ2-3; 9 positions agree with TRBD2. CDR1 is SGHTA and CDR2 is FQGTGA in the germline V gene. The J segment lost 6 bases and the V segment lost 1 base, leaving 5 bases of the junction unmatched. The CDR3 consists of 15 residues. The CDR3 region is CASSLSGRAWDTQYF. The CDR3 nucleotides read TGTGCCAGCAGCTTAAGCGGGAGGGCTTGGGATACGCAGTATTTT.

This sequence joins TRBV7-9 and TRBJ2-1, with D perhaps matching TRBD2 (6 bases). The CDR3 is 17 residues long. Germline-derived CDR1 and CDR2 are SEHNR and FQNEAQ (reference sequence). V lost 1 base, J lost 7 bases, and 20 bases lay in between. The CDR3 sequence is CASSLDGRRGTTNEQFF. The CDR3 DNA reads TGTGCCAGCAGCTTAGATGGACGGAGGGGAACTACAAATGAGCAGTTCTTC. The full variable domain, in which reference TRBV7-9 and TRBJ2-1 provide the parts outside the CDR3, is DTGVSQNPRHKITKRGQNVTFRCDPISEHNRLYWYRQTLGQGPEFLTYFQNEAQLEKSRLLSDRFSAERPKGSFSTLEIQRTEQGDSAMYLCASSLDGRRGTTNEQFFGPGTRLTVL.

This clone was seen a few times. The rearrangement uses TRBV6-5 and TRBJ2-7; 9 bases fit TRBD1. Germline CDR1 is MNHEY and CDR2 is SVGAGI. CDR3 size: 14 residues. Trimming cost V 5 bases and J 5 bases; bases outside gene matches: 7. CDR3 nucleotide sequence: TGTGCCAGCAGTCAACGGACAGGGGCCGACGAGCAGTACTTC. Its protein product is CASSQRTGADEQYF.

The chain carries TRBV11-2 and TRBJ1-3; possible D gene TRBD1, 5 bases. Germline V gene sequence: CDR1 SGHAT, CDR2 FQNNGV. The V gene lost 4 bases and the J gene lost 7 bases, with 14 bases spanning the gap. The CDR3 covers 14 residues. The CDR3 reads CASSSMSRANTIYF. The DNA for the CDR3 is TGTGCCAGCAGCTCTATGTCCAGGGCGAACACCATATATTTT.

The CDR3 loop reads CASSPTSTVIPVYTF. The CDR3 DNA follows: TGTGCCAGCTCACCTACCTCGACGGTAATCCCCGTCTACACCTTC. This sequence joins TRBV28 and TRBJ1-2, with D unresolved. The CDR3 is made up of 15 amino acids. Per the germline V gene, CDR1 is MDHEN and CDR2 is SYDVKM. V was trimmed by 8 bases and J by 10 bases, leaving 26 bases between them.

This chain connects TRBV9 to TRBJ2-2; 13 positions match TRBD2. CDR1 is SGDLS, CDR2 YYNGEE, per germline. J was trimmed by 5 bases and V by 4 bases; bases with no gene match: 5. The CDR3 loop spans 16 amino acids. The CDR3 loop is CASSSRTSGGTGELFF. CDR3 coding DNA: TGTGCCAGCAGCTCACGGACTAGCGGGGGTACCGGGGAGCTGTTTTTT.

The chain is built from TRBV13 and TRBJ2-3, with 10 bases that match TRBD2. The CDR3 is made up of 17 amino acids. The V gene's germline CDR1 is PRHDT and CDR2 FYEKMQ (reference sequence). Trimming removed 5 bases from V and 3 bases from J; junction bases left unmatched: 11. The CDR3 DNA is TGTGCCAGCAGCCCCCGGAAGCGGGAGGGCCTGACAGATACGCAGTATTTT. This encodes CASSPRKREGLTDTQYF.

The CDR3 sequence is CASSRQGVTDTQYF. CDR3 nucleotide sequence: TGTGCCAGTAGCCGACAGGGGGTTACAGATACGCAGTATTTT. The rearrangement joins TRBV19 to TRBJ2-3, with 9 bases lining up with TRBD1. This CDR3 spans 14 amino acids. Looked up from germline, CDR1 is LNHDA and CDR2 is SQIVND (reference sequence). V dropped 6 bases and J dropped 3; count of bases not matched to a gene: 4. The entire variable domain, with the rest obtained from reference TRBV19 and TRBJ2-3, is as follows: DGGITQSPKYLFRKEGQNVTLSCEQNLNHDAMYWYRQDPGQGLRLIYYSQIVNDFQKGDIAEGYSVSREKKESFPLTVTSAQKNPTAFYLCASSRQGVTDTQYFGPGTRLTVL.

The chain has TRBV5-1 and TRBJ2-5; tentative D call: TRBD1 (6 bases). Trimming took off 5 bases at V and 5 bases at J, with 13 bases between the two ends. Germline loops: CDR1 SGHRS, CDR2 YFSETQ. The CDR3 runs 13 residues. The CDR3 DNA sequence: TGCGCCAGCAGTTTACAGGGCTGGGAGACCCAGTACTTC. Protein: CASSLQGWETQYF.

The genes are TRBV4-3 and TRBJ2-7, with D perhaps assigned TRBD1 or TRBD2 (6 bases each). This CDR3 is 14 amino acids long. Deletions cut 1 base from V and 9 bases from J, with 16 bases between. CDR1 is LGHNA, CDR2 YSLEER, per germline. This chain's CDR3 is CASSQATGARGQYF. CDR3 bases: TGCGCCAGCAGCCAAGCGACAGGCGCGCGGGGGCAGTACTTC.

The chain has TRBV5-4 and TRBJ1-2, with a tentative D call TRBD1 (6 bases). Trimming removed 4 bases from V and 7 bases from J, with 23 bases in between. Per the germline V gene, CDR1 is SGHNT and CDR2 is YYREEE (reference sequence). The CDR3 loop spans 16 amino acids. CDR3 protein: CASSPSSGGQVGGYTF. In DNA form, the CDR3 reads TGTGCCAGCAGCCCTTCATCGGGGGGGCAGGTTGGTGGCTACACCTTC.

Remarks on this clone: The same CDR3 is also encoded by other DNA sequences in this sample. The chain has TRBV5-1 and TRBJ2-2; D remains unclear. The CDR3 totals 14 residues. V dropped 4 bases and J dropped 1 base, with 8 bases sitting between them. Germline lookup yields CDR1 SGHRS and CDR2 YFSETQ. The DNA of the CDR3 is TGCGCCAGCAGCCCCCAACAGAACACCGGGGAGCTGTTTTTT. This encodes CASSPQQNTGELFF.

The rearrangement links TRBV2 to TRBJ2-5; D ambiguous. The germline V gene encodes CDR1 SNHLY and CDR2 FYNNEI. CDR3 length: 15 residues. Deletions cut 4 bases from V and 2 bases from J, with 14 bases between. This chain's CDR3 is CASSVTAQLQETQYF. The CDR3 DNA is TGTGCCAGCAGTGTCACTGCCCAACTTCAAGAGACCCAGTACTTC.

The gene calls are TRBV10-1 and TRBJ2-7; a possible D gene is TRBD2 (5 bases). V lost 7 bases to trimming and J lost 2 bases, with 18 bases between them. Germline V gene data show CDR1 as WNHNN and CDR2 as SYGVQD (reference sequence). This CDR3 is 15 amino acids long. The CDR3 is CASTLISDPTYEQYF. The CDR3 DNA sequence: TGCGCCAGCACCCTGATTAGCGACCCAACCTACGAGCAGTACTTC.